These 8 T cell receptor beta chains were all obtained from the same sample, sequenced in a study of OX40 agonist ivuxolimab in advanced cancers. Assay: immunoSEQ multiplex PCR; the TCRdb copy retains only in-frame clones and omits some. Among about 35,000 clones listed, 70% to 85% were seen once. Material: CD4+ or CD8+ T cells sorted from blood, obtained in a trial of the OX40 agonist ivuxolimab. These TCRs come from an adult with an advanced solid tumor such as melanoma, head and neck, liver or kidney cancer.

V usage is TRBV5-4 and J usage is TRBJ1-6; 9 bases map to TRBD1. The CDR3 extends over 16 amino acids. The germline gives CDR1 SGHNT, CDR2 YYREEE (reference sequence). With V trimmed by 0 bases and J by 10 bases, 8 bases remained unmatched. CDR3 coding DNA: TGTGCCAGCAGCTTGGAGGGGACAGGGATGGGATCACCCCTCCACTTT. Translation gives CASSLEGTGMGSPLHF.

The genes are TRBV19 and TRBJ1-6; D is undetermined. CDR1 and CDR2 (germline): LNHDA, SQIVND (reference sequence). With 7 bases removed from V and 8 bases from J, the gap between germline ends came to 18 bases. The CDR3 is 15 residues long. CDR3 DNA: TGTGCCAGTAAAGAGCGTCGGACGTTAGATTCACCCCTCCACTTT. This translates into CASKERRTLDSPLHF.

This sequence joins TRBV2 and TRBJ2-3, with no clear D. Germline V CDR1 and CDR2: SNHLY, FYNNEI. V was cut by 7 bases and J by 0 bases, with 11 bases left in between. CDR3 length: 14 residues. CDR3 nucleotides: TGTGCCAGCAAGGTCGCTGCTAGCACAGATACGCAGTATTTT. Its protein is CASKVAASTDTQYF.

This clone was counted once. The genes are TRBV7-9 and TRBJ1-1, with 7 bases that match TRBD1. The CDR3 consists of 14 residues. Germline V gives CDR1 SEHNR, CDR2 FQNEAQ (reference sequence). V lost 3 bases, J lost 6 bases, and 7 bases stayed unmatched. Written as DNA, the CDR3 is TGTGCCAGCAGCTTGAACCAGGGGGGCGCTGAAGCTTTCTTT. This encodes CASSLNQGGAEAFF. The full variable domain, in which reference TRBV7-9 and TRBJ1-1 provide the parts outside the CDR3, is DTGVSQNPRHKITKRGQNVTFRCDPISEHNRLYWYRQTLGQGPEFLTYFQNEAQLEKSRLLSDRFSAERPKGSFSTLEIQRTEQGDSAMYLCASSLNQGGAEAFFGQGTRLTVV.

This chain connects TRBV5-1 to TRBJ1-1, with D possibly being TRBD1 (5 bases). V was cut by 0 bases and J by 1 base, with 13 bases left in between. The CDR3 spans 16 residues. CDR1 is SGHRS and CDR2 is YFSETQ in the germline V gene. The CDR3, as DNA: TGCGCCAGCAGCTTGGCCGGAAGGGGACGGAACACTGAAGCTTTCTTT. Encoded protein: CASSLAGRGRNTEAFF.

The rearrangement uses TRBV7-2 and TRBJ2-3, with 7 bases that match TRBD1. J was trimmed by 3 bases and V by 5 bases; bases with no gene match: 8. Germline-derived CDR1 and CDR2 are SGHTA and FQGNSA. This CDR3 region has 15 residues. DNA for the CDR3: TGTGCCAGCAGCACCCGACAGGGTGGTACAGATACGCAGTATTTT. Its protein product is CASSTRQGGTDTQYF.

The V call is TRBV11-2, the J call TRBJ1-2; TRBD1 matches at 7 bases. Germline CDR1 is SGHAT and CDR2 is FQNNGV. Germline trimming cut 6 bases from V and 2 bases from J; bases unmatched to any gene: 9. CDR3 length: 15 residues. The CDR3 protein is CASRHLRGKNYGYTF. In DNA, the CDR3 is TGTGCCAGCAGACATCTCAGGGGGAAGAACTATGGCTACACCTTC.

CDR3 bases: TGTGCCAGTAGTACCGGGACTTCCCTTCAAGAGACCCAGTACTTC. The encoded protein is CASSTGTSLQETQYF. The J gene is TRBJ2-5, the V gene TRBV19, with D perhaps TRBD2 (6 bases). This CDR3 has 15 residues. V dropped 4 bases and J dropped 2 bases, with 14 bases sitting between them. Germline values: CDR1 LNHDA, CDR2 SQIVND (reference sequence).